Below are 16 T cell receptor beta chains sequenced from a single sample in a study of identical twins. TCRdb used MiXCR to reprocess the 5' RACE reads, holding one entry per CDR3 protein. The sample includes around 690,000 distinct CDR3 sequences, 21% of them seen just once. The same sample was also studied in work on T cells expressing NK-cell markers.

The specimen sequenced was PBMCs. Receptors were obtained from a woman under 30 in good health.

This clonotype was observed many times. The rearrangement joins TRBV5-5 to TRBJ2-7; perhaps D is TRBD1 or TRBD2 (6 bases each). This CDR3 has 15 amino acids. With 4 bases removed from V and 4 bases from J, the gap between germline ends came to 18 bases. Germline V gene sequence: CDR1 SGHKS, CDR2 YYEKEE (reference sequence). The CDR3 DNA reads TGTGCCAGCAGCCCTACGAGGGGGGCCATGTACGAGCAGTACTTC. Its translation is CASSPTRGAMYEQYF.

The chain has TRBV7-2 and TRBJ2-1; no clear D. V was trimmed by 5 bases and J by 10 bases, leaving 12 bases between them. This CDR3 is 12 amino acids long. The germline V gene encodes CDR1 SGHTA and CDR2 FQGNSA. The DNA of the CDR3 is TGTGCCAGCAGCGCGAATTATGGGGAGCAGTTCTTC. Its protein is CASSANYGEQFF.

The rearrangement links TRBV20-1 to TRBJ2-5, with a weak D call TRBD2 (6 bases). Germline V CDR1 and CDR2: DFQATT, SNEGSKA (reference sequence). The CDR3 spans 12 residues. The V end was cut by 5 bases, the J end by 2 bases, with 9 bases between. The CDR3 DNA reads TGCAGTGCTTCCGGGACTCAAGAGACCCAGTACTTC. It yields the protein CSASGTQETQYF.

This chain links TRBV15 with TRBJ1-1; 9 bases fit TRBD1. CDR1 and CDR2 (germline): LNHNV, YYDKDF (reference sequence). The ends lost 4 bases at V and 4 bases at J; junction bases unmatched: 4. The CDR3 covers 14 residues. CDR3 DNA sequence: TGTGCCACCAGCACTCGACAGGGGGTCACTGAAGCTTTCTTT. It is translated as CATSTRQGVTEAFF.

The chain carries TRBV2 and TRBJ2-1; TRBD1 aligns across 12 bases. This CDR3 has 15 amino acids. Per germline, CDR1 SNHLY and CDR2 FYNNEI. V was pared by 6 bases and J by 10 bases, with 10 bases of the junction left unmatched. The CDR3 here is CASRTGTGGTGEQFF. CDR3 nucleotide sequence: TGTGCCAGCAGGACCGGGACAGGGGGCACAGGGGAGCAGTTCTTC.

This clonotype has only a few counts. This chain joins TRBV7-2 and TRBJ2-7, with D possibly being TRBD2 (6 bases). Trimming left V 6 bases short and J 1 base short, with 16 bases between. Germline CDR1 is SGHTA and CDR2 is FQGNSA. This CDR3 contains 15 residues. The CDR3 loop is CASSPQSLASYEQYF. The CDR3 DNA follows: TGTGCCAGCAGTCCCCAGTCTCTAGCGTCCTACGAGCAGTACTTC.

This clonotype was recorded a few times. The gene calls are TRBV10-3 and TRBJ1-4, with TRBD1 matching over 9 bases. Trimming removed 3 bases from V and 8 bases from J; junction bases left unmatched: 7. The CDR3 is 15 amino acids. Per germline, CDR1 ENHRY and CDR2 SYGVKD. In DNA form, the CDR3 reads TGTGCCATCAGTGACCCCGGACAGGGGAAAGAAAAACTGTTTTTT. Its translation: CAISDPGQGKEKLFF.

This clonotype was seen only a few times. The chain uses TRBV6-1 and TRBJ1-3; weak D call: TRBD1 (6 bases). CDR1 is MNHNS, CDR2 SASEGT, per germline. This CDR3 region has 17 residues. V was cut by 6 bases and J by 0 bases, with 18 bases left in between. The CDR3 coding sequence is TGTGCCAGCAGACTGGGGCCACAGGGTAGCTCTGGAAACACCATATATTTT. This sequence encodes CASRLGPQGSSGNTIYF.

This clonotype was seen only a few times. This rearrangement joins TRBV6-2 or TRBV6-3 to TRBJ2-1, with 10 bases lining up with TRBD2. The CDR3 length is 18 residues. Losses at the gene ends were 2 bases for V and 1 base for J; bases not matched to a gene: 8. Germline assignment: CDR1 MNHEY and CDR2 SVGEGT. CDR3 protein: CASSYSEIAGGSYNEQFF. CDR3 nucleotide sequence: TGTGCCAGCAGTTACAGTGAGATAGCGGGAGGTTCCTACAATGAGCAGTTCTTC.

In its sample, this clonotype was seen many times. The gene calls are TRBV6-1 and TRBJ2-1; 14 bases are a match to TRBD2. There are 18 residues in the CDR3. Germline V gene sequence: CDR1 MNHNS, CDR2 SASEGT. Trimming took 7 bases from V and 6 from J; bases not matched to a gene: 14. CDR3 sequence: CASIRSGLAGVRGNEQFF. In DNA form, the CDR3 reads TGTGCCAGCATTCGCTCGGGACTAGCGGGAGTTCGAGGCAATGAGCAGTTCTTC.

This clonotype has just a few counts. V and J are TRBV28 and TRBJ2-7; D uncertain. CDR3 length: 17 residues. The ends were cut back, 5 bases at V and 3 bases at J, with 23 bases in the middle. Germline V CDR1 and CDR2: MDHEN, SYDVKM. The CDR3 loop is CASSLPRSANPNYEQYF. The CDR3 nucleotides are TGTGCCAGCAGTCTACCCCGAAGCGCAAACCCTAACTACGAGCAGTACTTC.

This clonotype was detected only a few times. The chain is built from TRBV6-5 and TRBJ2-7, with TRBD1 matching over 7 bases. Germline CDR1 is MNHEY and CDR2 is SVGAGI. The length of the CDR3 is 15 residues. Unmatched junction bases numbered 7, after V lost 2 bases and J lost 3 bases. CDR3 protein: CASSYANRGHYEQYF. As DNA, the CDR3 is TGTGCCAGCAGTTACGCGAACAGGGGTCACTACGAGCAGTACTTC.

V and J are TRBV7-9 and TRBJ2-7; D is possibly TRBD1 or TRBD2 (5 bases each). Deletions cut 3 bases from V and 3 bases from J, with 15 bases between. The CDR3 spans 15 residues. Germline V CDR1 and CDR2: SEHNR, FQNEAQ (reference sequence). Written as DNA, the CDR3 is TGTGCCAGCAGCTTGGACCACGGGGACGGCTACGAGCAGTACTTC. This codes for CASSLDHGDGYEQYF.

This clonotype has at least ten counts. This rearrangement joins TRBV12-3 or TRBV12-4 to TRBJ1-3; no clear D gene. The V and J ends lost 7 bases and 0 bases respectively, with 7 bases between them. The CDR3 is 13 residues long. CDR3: CASTKNSGNTIYF. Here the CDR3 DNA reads TGTGCCAGCACTAAGAACTCTGGAAACACCATATATTTT.

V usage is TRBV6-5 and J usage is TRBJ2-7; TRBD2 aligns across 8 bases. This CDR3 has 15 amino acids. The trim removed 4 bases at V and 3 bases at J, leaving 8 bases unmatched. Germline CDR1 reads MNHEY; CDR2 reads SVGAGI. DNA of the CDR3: TGTGCCAGCAGTTCTACGGGACTAGGGGGCTACGAGCAGTACTTC. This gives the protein CASSSTGLGGYEQYF.

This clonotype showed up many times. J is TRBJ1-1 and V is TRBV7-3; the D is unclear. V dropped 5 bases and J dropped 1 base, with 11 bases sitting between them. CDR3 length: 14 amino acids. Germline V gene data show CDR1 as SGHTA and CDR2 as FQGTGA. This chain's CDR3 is CASSPDRANTEAFF. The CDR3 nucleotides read TGTGCCAGCAGCCCAGATCGGGCGAACACTGAAGCTTTCTTT.